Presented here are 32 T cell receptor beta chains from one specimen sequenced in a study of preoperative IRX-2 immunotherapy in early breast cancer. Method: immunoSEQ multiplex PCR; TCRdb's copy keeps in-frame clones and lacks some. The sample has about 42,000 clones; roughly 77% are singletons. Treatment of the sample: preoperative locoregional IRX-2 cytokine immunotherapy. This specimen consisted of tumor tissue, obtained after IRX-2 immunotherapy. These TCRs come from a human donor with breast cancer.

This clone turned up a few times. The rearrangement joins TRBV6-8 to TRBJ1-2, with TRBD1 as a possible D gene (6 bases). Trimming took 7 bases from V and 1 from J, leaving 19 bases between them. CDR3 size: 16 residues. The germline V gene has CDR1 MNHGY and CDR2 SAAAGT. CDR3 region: CASTQARGGLNYGYTF. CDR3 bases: TGTGCCAGCACCCAAGCGAGGGGGGGGCTTAACTATGGCTACACCTTC.

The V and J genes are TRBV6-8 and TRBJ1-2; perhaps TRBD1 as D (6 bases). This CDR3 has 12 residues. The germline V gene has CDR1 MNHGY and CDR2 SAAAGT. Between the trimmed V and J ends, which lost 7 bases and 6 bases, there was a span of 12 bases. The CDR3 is CASTGQGNGYTF. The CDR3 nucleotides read TGTGCCAGCACGGGTCAGGGGAATGGCTACACCTTC.

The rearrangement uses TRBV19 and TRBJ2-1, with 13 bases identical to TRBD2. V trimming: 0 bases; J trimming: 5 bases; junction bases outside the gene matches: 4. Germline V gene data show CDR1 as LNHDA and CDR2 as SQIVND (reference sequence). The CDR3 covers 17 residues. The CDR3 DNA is TGTGCCAGTAGTATAGATCGGGGACTAGCGGGAAACAATGAGCAGTTCTTC. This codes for CASSIDRGLAGNNEQFF.

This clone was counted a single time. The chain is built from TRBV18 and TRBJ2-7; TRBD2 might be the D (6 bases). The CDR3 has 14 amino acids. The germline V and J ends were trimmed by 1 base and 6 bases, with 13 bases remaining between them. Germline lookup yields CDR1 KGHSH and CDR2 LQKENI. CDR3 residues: CASSPLTGGGEQYF. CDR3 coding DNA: TGTGCCAGCTCACCACTGACCGGGGGAGGCGAGCAGTACTTC.

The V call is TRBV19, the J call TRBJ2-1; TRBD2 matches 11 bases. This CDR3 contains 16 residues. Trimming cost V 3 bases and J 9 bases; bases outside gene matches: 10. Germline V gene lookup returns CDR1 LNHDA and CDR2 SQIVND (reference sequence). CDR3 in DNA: TGTGCCAGTAGTATCCTCAGACTAGCGGGGCTACGTGAGCAGTTCTTC. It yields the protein CASSILRLAGLREQFF.

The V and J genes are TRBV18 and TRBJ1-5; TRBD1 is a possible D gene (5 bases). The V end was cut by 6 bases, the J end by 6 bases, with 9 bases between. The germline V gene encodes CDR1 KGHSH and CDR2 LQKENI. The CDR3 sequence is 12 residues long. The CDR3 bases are TGTGCCAGCTCCGGGGGATCTCAGCCCCAGCATTTT. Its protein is CASSGGSQPQHF.

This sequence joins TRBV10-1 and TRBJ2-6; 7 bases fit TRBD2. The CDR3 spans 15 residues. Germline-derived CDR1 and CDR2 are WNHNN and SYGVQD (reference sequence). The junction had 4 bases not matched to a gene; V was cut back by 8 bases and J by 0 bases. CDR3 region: CASGTISSGANVLTF. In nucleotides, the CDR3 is TGCGCCAGCGGGACTATAAGCTCTGGGGCCAACGTCCTGACTTTC.

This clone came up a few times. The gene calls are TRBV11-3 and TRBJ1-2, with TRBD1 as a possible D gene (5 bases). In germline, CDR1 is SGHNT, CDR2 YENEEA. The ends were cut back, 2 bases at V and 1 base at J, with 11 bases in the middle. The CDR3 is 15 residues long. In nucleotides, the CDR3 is TGTGCCAGCAGCTTAAACTGGGACGGTAACTATGGCTACACCTTC. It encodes CASSLNWDGNYGYTF.

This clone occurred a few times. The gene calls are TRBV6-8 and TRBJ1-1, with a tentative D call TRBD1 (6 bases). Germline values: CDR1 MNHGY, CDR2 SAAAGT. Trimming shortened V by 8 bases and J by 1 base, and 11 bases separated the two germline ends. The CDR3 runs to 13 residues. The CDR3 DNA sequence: TGTGCCAGCGTCGGACAGCCGAACACTGAAGCTTTCTTT. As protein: CASVGQPNTEAFF.

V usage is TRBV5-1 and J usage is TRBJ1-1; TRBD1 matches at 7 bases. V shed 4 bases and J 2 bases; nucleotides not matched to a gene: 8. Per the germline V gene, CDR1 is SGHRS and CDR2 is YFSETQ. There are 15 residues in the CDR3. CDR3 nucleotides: TGCGCCAGCAGCCCTGGAGGGACAGCTAACACTGAAGCTTTCTTT. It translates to CASSPGGTANTEAFF. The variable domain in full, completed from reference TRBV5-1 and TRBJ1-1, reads KAGVTQTPRYLIKTRGQQVTLSCSPISGHRSVSWYQQTPGQGLQFLFEYFSETQRNKGNFPGRFSGRQFSNSRSEMNVSTLELGDSALYLCASSPGGTANTEAFFGQGTRLTVV.

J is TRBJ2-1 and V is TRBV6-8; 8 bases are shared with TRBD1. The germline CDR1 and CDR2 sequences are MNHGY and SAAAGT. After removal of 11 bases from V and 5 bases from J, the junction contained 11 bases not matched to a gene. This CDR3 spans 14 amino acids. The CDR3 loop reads CASKGQGNDNEQFF. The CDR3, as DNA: TGTGCCTCAAAAGGACAGGGTAACGACAATGAGCAGTTCTTC.

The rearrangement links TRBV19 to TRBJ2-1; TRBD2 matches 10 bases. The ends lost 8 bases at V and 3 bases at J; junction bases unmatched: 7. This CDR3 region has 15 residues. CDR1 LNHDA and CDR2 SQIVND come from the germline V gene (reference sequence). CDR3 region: CASGASGGLYNEQFF. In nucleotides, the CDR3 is TGTGCCAGTGGGGCTAGCGGGGGCCTCTACAATGAGCAGTTCTTC.

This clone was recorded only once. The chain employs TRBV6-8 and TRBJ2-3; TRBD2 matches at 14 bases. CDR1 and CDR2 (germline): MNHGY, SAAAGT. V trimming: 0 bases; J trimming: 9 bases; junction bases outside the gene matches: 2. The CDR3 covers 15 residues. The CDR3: CASSYSGLAGDTQYF. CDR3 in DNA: TGTGCCAGCAGTTACTCGGGACTAGCGGGGGACACGCAGTATTTT.

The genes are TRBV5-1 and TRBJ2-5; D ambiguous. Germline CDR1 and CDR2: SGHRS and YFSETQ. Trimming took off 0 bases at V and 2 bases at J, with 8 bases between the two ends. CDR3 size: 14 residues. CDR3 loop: CASSLEALQETQYF. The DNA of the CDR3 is TGCGCCAGCAGCTTGGAAGCGTTACAAGAGACCCAGTACTTC.

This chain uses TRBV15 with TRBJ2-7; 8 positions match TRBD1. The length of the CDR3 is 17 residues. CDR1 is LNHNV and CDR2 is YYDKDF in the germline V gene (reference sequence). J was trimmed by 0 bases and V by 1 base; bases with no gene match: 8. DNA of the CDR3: TGTGCCACCAGCAGAGGGAGAGGACAGGGTCTCTCCTACGAGCAGTACTTC. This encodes CATSRGRGQGLSYEQYF.

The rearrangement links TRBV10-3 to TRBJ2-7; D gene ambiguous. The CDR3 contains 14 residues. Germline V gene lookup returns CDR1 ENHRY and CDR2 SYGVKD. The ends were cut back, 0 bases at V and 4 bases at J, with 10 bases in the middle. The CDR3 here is CAISESSSLYEQYF. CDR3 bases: TGTGCCATCAGTGAGTCGAGTTCCCTTTACGAGCAGTACTTC.

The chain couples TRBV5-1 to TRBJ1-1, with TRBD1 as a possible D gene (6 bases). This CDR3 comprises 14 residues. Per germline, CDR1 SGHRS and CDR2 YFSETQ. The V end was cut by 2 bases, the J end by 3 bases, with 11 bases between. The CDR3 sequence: CASSFQGMDTEAFF. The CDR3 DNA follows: TGCGCCAGCAGCTTTCAGGGGATGGACACTGAAGCTTTCTTT.

The CDR3 sequence: CASSRDRGLNTIYF. CDR3 DNA sequence: TGTGCCAGCTCACGGGACAGGGGGCTTAACACCATATATTTT. The genes are TRBV18 and TRBJ1-3; 12 nucleotides match TRBD1. The J segment lost 7 bases and the V segment lost 4 bases, leaving 2 bases of the junction unmatched. The germline V gene encodes CDR1 KGHSH and CDR2 LQKENI. This CDR3 contains 14 residues. Supplemented by reference TRBV18 and TRBJ1-3, the full variable domain reads NAGVMQNPRHLVRRRGQEARLRCSPMKGHSHVYWYRQLPEEGLKFMVYLQKENIIDESGMPKERFSAEFPKEGPSILRIQQVVRGDSAAYFCASSRDRGLNTIYFGEGSWLTVV.

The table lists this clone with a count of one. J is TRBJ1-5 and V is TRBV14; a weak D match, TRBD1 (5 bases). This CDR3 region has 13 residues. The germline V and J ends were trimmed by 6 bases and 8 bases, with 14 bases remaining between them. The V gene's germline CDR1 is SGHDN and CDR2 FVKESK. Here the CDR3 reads CASSAGPREPQHF. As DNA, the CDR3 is TGTGCCAGCAGTGCGGGACCCCGGGAGCCCCAGCATTTT.

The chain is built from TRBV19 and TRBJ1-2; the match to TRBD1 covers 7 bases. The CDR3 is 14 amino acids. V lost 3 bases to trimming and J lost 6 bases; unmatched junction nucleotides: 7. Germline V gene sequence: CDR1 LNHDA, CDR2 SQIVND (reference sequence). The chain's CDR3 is CASSIRDRGNGYTF. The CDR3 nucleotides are TGTGCCAGTAGTATTAGGGACAGAGGAAATGGCTACACCTTC.

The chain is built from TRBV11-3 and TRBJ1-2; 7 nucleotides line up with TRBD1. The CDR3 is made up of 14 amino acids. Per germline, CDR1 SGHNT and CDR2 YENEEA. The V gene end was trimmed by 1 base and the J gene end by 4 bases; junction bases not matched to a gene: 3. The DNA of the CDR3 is TGTGCCAGCAGCTTAGGGCAGGGGGGCTATGGCTACACCTTC. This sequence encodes CASSLGQGGYGYTF.

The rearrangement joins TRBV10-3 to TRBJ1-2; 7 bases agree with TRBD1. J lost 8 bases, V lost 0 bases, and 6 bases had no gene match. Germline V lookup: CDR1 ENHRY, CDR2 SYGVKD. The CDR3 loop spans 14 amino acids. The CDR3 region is CAISESAGGKGYTF. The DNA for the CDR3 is TGTGCCATCAGTGAGTCGGCAGGGGGGAAAGGCTACACCTTC.

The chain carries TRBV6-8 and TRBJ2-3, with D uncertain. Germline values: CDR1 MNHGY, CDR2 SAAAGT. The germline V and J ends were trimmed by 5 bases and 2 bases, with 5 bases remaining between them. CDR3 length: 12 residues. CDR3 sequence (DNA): TGTGCCAGCAGTGGTTCCACAGATACGCAGTATTTT. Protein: CASSGSTDTQYF.

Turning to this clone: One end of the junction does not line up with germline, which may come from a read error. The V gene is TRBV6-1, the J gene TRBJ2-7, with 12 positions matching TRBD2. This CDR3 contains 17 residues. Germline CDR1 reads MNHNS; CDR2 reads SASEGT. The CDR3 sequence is CAISEGLAGGRIDEQYF. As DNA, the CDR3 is TGTGCCATCAGTGAAGGGCTAGCGGGGGGGCGGATCGACGAGCAGTACTTC.

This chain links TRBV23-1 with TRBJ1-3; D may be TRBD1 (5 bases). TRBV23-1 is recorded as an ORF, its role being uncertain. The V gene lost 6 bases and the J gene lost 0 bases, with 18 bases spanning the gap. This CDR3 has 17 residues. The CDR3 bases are TGCGCCAGCAGCTTGGAGGGGCGGCAAAGCTCTGGAAACACCATATATTTT. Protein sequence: CASSLEGRQSSGNTIYF.

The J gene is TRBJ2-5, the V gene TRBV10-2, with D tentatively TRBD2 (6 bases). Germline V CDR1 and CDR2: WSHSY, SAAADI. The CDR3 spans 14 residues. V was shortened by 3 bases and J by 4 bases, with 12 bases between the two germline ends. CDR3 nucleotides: TGCGCCAGCAGTGATTGGGGGGAGTCAGAGACCCAGTACTTC. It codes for CASSDWGESETQYF.

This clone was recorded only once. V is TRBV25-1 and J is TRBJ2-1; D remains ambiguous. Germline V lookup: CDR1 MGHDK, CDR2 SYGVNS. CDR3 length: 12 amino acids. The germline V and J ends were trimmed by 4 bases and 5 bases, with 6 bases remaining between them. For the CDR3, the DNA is TGTGCCAGCAGTGGAGTCAACAATGAGCAGTTCTTC. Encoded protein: CASSGVNNEQFF.

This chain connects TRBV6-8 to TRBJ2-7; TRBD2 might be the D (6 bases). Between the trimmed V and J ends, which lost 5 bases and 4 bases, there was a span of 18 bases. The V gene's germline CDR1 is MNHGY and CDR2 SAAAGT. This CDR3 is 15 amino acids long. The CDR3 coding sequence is TGTGCCAGCAGTGAGGCGAGCGGGCCTGTTTACGAGCAGTACTTC. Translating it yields CASSEASGPVYEQYF.

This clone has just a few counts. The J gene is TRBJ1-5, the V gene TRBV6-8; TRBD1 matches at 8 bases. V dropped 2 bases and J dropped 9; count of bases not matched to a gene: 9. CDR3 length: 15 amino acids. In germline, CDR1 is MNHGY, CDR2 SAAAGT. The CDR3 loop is CASSYGTGTGGPQHF. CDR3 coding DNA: TGTGCCAGCAGTTACGGGACAGGCACTGGTGGGCCCCAGCATTTT.

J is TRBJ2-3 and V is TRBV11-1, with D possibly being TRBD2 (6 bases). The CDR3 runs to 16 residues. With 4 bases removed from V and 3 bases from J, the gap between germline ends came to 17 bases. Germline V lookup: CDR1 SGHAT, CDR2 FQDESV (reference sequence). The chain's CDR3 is CASSSSIGGVTDTQYF. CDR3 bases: TGTGCCAGCAGCTCCTCTATTGGAGGGGTTACAGATACGCAGTATTTT.

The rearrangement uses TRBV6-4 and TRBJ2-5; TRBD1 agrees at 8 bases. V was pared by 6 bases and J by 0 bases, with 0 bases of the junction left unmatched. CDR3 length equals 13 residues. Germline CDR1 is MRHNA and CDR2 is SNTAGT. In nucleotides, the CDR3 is TGTGCCAGCAGGGACAGGGACCAAGAGACCCAGTACTTC. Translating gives CASRDRDQETQYF.

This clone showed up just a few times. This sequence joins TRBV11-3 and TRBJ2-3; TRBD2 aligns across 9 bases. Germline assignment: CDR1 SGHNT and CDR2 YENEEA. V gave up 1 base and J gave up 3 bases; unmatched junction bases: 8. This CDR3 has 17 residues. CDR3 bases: TGTGCCAGCAGCTTAGGTGTTAGCGGGAGCGGTACAGATACGCAGTATTTT. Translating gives CASSLGVSGSGTDTQYF.